The 30 T cell receptor beta chains reported below all come from one sample, sequenced in a study of early T cells in non-severe SARS-CoV-2 infection. TCRdb reanalysed the 5' RACE reads using MiXCR and keeps one entry per CDR3 protein. The sample holds about 35,000 distinct CDR3 sequences, 5.5% seen once. This sample comprised whole blood, obtained at baseline. These receptors came from an adult who was a healthcare worker with PCR-confirmed SARS-CoV-2 infection or an uninfected control (not recorded which).

Remarks on this clonotype: This may be a read error, as it is one base from a much larger clone. The chain couples TRBV7-6 to TRBJ2-7, with D perhaps assigned TRBD1 or TRBD2 (5 bases each). Looked up from germline, CDR1 is SGHVS and CDR2 is FNYEAQ. The CDR3 runs 15 residues. The DNA for the CDR3 is TGTGCCAGCAGCTTAGGGGACCCGGGGCGGTACGAGCTGTACTTC. This sequence encodes CASSLGDPGRYELYF.

This clonotype was picked up a small number of times. The chain has TRBV7-2 and TRBJ2-5; possible D gene TRBD1, 5 bases. The CDR3 is 15 amino acids. Trimming stripped 0 bases from V and 4 bases from J, with 12 bases between. Per the germline V gene, CDR1 is SGHTA and CDR2 is FQGNSA. This CDR3 reads CASSLAAGRAETQYF. CDR3 nucleotide sequence: TGTGCCAGCAGCTTAGCGGCCGGCAGGGCAGAGACCCAGTACTTC.

The sample holds many counts of this clonotype. The chain combines TRBV7-8 with TRBJ2-5, with 12 nucleotides matching TRBD2. Germline V lookup: CDR1 SGHVS, CDR2 FQNEAQ. The CDR3 contains 15 residues. V lost 7 bases, J lost 6 bases, and 9 bases stayed unmatched. The CDR3 loop reads CASTSGGALLKTQYF. The CDR3, as DNA: TGTGCCAGCACTAGCGGGGGGGCGCTTTTGAAGACCCAGTACTTC.

In this sample, this clonotype turned up a few times. The rearrangement uses TRBV11-1 and TRBJ2-1, with 9 bases aligning to TRBD1. The V segment lost 2 bases and the J segment 6 bases; nucleotides outside the gene matches: 5. The germline gives CDR1 SGHAT, CDR2 FQDESV (reference sequence). The CDR3 runs to 15 residues. In nucleotides, the CDR3 is TGTGCCAGCAGCTTAATGGACAGGGGCGGCAATGAGCAGTTCTTC. Encoded protein: CASSLMDRGGNEQFF.

At least ten counts were recorded for this clonotype. This rearrangement joins TRBV24-1 to TRBJ1-2; no reliable D call. From germline, CDR1 is KGHDR and CDR2 SFDVKD. Trimming left V 4 bases short and J 2 bases short, with 10 bases between. The CDR3 has 14 amino acids. The CDR3: CATSDPSLNYGYTF. The CDR3 DNA reads TGTGCCACCAGTGACCCCAGTCTAAACTATGGCTACACCTTC.

In this sample, this clonotype turned up many times. V is TRBV7-2 and J is TRBJ1-2; D call uncertain. The V and J ends lost 2 bases and 4 bases respectively, with 8 bases between them. From germline, CDR1 is SGHTA and CDR2 FQGNSA. The CDR3 extends over 13 amino acids. CDR3 sequence (DNA): TGTGCCAGCAGCTTATTGTCTGGCTATGGCTACACCTTC. Amino acid sequence: CASSLLSGYGYTF.

This clonotype was picked up many times. This chain connects TRBV13 to TRBJ2-1; D is possibly TRBD1 or TRBD2 (7 bases each). CDR3 size: 19 residues. Trimming took off 5 bases at V and 5 bases at J, with 28 bases between the two ends. Germline-derived CDR1 and CDR2 are PRHDT and FYEKMQ (reference sequence). The CDR3, as DNA: TGTGCCAGCAGCACCGGGACAGTACTAGCCGGGAGGACCCACAATGAGCAGTTCTTC. Its protein is CASSTGTVLAGRTHNEQFF.

This clonotype has ten or more counts. The chain has TRBV20-1 and TRBJ1-1; unclear D gene. Germline lookup yields CDR1 DFQATT and CDR2 SNEGSKA (reference sequence). The CDR3 is made up of 14 amino acids. Trimming pared 1 base from V and 1 base from J, leaving 10 bases between. CDR3 loop: CSARASRGNTEAFF. CDR3 bases: TGCAGTGCTAGAGCCTCAAGAGGGAACACTGAAGCTTTCTTT.

This clonotype was detected many times. The chain has TRBV5-1 and TRBJ2-3; D uncertain. The germline V and J ends were trimmed by 0 bases and 5 bases, with 13 bases remaining between them. Germline V gene lookup returns CDR1 SGHRS and CDR2 YFSETQ. The CDR3 loop spans 15 amino acids. This chain's CDR3 is CASSLARRVVDTQYF. The CDR3 DNA is TGCGCCAGCAGCTTGGCCCGGAGAGTGGTAGATACGCAGTATTTT.

This clonotype was detected ten times or more. CDR3 nucleotides: TGCAGTGCTAGGGCCGGGACAGGTACCTACGAGCAGTACTTC. Amino acids: CSARAGTGTYEQYF. V gene TRBV20-1 combines with J gene TRBJ2-7, with 8 bases fitting TRBD1. Germline V CDR1 and CDR2: DFQATT, SNEGSKA (reference sequence). The CDR3 spans 14 residues. J was trimmed by 2 bases and V by 3 bases; bases with no gene match: 6.

Details on this clonotype: Possible read error: a much larger clone is one base away. A read error is likely, as this CDR3 ends without the conserved phenylalanine or tryptophan. The chain couples TRBV4-2 to TRBJ2-7, with a tentative D call TRBD2 (5 bases). This CDR3 contains 15 residues. V dropped 5 bases and J dropped 6 bases, with 20 bases sitting between them. CDR1 is LGHNA, CDR2 YNFKEQ, per germline. As DNA, the CDR3 is TGTGCCAGCAGCGATCTAGAGGGAACCCTCTTCGAGCAGTACCTC. Amino acids: CASSDLEGTLFEQYL.

Many counts were recorded for this clonotype. This rearrangement joins TRBV9 to TRBJ1-1, with D perhaps TRBD1 (6 bases). Germline CDR1 and CDR2: SGDLS and YYNGEE. The CDR3 runs 15 residues. V was pared by 4 bases and J by 5 bases, with 18 bases between. The CDR3 region is CASSTHAQGQTEAFF. The CDR3 nucleotides read TGTGCCAGCAGCACTCACGCACAGGGTCAAACTGAAGCTTTCTTT. Looking up the rest from reference TRBV9 and TRBJ1-1 gives the full variable domain: DSGVTQTPKHLITATGQRVTLRCSPRSGDLSVYWYQQSLDQGLQFLIQYYNGEERAKGNILERFSAQQFPDLHSELNLSSLELGDSALYFCASSTHAQGQTEAFFGQGTRLTVV.

This clonotype was found a few times. This sequence joins TRBV19 and TRBJ2-6; D is unclear. CDR3 length: 13 amino acids. With 5 bases removed from V and 5 bases from J, the gap between germline ends came to 7 bases. The germline CDR1 and CDR2 sequences are LNHDA and SQIVND (reference sequence). CDR3 protein: CASSGSRANVLTF. The CDR3 nucleotides are TGTGCCAGTAGTGGCAGTCGGGCCAACGTCCTGACTTTC.

This clonotype has ten or more counts. J is TRBJ2-1 and V is TRBV7-6; D is perhaps TRBD2 (5 bases). This CDR3 is 18 amino acids long. The ends were cut back, 1 base at V and 4 bases at J, with 20 bases in the middle. Germline V CDR1 and CDR2: SGHVS, FNYEAQ. CDR3 bases: TGTGCCAGCAGCTTAGGAGTTAAGAGAATAGCGCAGTACAATGAGCAGTTCTTC. Its translation is CASSLGVKRIAQYNEQFF.

This clonotype was recorded at least ten times. CDR3 bases: TGCAGCGCAGTAAGGCGGGTGAACACTGAAGCTTTCTTT. It encodes CSAVRRVNTEAFF. The genes are TRBV29-1 and TRBJ1-1; D is undetermined. The CDR3 spans 13 residues. Germline lookup yields CDR1 SQVTM and CDR2 ANQGSEA. V lost 7 bases and J lost 0, with 12 bases in between.

In this sample, this clonotype turned up many times. The rearrangement uses TRBV19 and TRBJ1-5, with unresolved D. Looked up from germline, CDR1 is LNHDA and CDR2 is SQIVND (reference sequence). This CDR3 comprises 13 residues. Trimming stripped 8 bases from V and 3 bases from J, with 11 bases between. This chain's CDR3 is CASLGGYNQPQHF. CDR3 sequence (DNA): TGTGCCAGTCTAGGAGGATACAATCAGCCCCAGCATTTT.

This chain connects TRBV6-2 or TRBV6-3 to TRBJ2-1; D remains ambiguous. The germline V gene encodes CDR1 MNHEY and CDR2 SVGEGT. The CDR3 is made up of 17 amino acids. Deletions cut 0 bases from V and 0 bases from J, with 12 bases between. CDR3 DNA sequence: TGTGCCAGCAGTTACTCGATGGGCCGCAGCTCCTACAATGAGCAGTTCTTC. Residues: CASSYSMGRSSYNEQFF.

This clonotype was seen ten or more times. The CDR3 is CSAHEANYGYTF. Here the CDR3 DNA reads TGCAGCGCCCATGAGGCTAACTATGGCTACACCTTC. The chain employs TRBV29-1 and TRBJ1-2; D gene uncertain. The CDR3 consists of 12 residues. Deletions cut 7 bases from V and 0 bases from J, with 9 bases between. Germline V lookup: CDR1 SQVTM, CDR2 ANQGSEA.

V gene TRBV11-2 combines with J gene TRBJ2-3; D unclear. Between the trimmed V and J ends, which lost 2 bases and 6 bases, there was a span of 9 bases. In germline, CDR1 is SGHAT, CDR2 FQNNGV. CDR3 size: 13 residues. The CDR3 is CASSLSIRDTQYF. The CDR3, as DNA: TGTGCCAGCAGCTTAAGTATTAGGGATACGCAGTATTTT. The whole variable domain, filled in from reference TRBV11-2 and TRBJ2-3, reads EAGVAQSPRYKIIEKRQSVAFWCNPISGHATLYWYQQILGQGPKLLIQFQNNGVVDDSQLPKDRFSAERLKGVDSTLKIQPAKLEDSAVYLCASSLSIRDTQYFGPGTRLTVL.

Many counts were recorded for this clonotype. The V gene is TRBV15, the J gene TRBJ2-7; D remains ambiguous. The CDR3 is 15 residues long. In germline, CDR1 is LNHNV, CDR2 YYDKDF (reference sequence). V was pared by 0 bases and J by 4 bases, with 13 bases between. The CDR3 sequence is CATSRDPKVTYEQYF. In DNA, the CDR3 is TGTGCCACCAGCAGAGACCCAAAGGTTACTTACGAGCAGTACTTC.

This clonotype showed up many times. The chain joins TRBV12-3 or TRBV12-4 to TRBJ2-7; TRBD2 aligns across 10 bases. The CDR3 runs to 14 residues. Trimming removed 5 bases from V and 2 bases from J; junction bases left unmatched: 3. CDR3 residues: CASSPSGRAYEQYF. The DNA of the CDR3 is TGTGCCAGCAGTCCAAGCGGGAGGGCCTACGAGCAGTACTTC.

This chain links TRBV5-5 with TRBJ2-7, with TRBD1 matching over 8 bases. V was pared by 4 bases and J by 2 bases, with 8 bases of the junction left unmatched. Germline CDR1 reads SGHKS; CDR2 reads YYEKEE (reference sequence). CDR3 length: 15 residues. CDR3 sequence reads: CASSRVGQGAYEQYF. The CDR3 nucleotides are TGTGCCAGCAGCCGGGTAGGACAGGGAGCCTACGAGCAGTACTTC.

Ten or more counts support this clonotype. This chain connects TRBV25-1 to TRBJ2-2, with D hard to call. Between the trimmed V and J ends, which lost 6 bases and 7 bases, there was a span of 9 bases. This CDR3 comprises 12 residues. Looked up from germline, CDR1 is MGHDK and CDR2 is SYGVNS. CDR3 protein: CASRGNVGELFF. CDR3 sequence (DNA): TGTGCCAGCAGGGGCAACGTCGGGGAGCTGTTTTTT.

Regarding this clonotype: A much larger clone lies one base from this, so it may be a read error. The CDR3 loop reads CASSVPPDSYNEQFF. The DNA for the CDR3 is TGTGCCAGCAGCGTACCCCCGGATTCCTACAATGAGCAGTTCTTC. V gene TRBV9 combines with J gene TRBJ2-1; D not resolved. Per the germline V gene, CDR1 is SGDLS and CDR2 is YYNGEE. V shed 1 base and J shed 1 base, with 9 bases lying between them. This CDR3 region has 15 residues.

This clonotype was counted ten times or more. The chain has TRBV14 and TRBJ1-2; tentatively, D is TRBD1 (5 bases). The CDR3 sequence is 18 residues long. The V end lost 1 base, the J end lost 0 bases, and 18 bases lay between the germline ends. CDR1 and CDR2 (germline): SGHDN, FVKESK. The CDR3 DNA reads TGTGCCAGCAGCCAAGTCAGTGGGACGAAGACCTCTAACTATGGCTACACCTTC. As protein: CASSQVSGTKTSNYGYTF.

There are many counts of this clonotype. This chain connects TRBV7-2 to TRBJ2-7; D tentatively reads TRBD1 or TRBD2 (5 bases each). Germline lookup yields CDR1 SGHTA and CDR2 FQGNSA. Trimming stripped 5 bases from V and 2 bases from J, with 19 bases between. The CDR3 is 16 residues long. This chain's CDR3 is CASSARFGAVTYEQYF. In DNA, the CDR3 is TGTGCCAGCAGCGCCCGGTTCGGGGCGGTTACCTACGAGCAGTACTTC.

This clonotype appeared many times. The chain joins TRBV24-1 to TRBJ2-6; TRBD1 is a possible D gene (5 bases). The CDR3 is 16 amino acids. Trimming took off 4 bases at V and 0 bases at J, with 9 bases between the two ends. Germline V gives CDR1 KGHDR, CDR2 SFDVKD. As DNA, the CDR3 is TGTGCCACCAGTGACAGGGCAGCCTCTGGGGCCAACGTCCTGACTTTC. Residues: CATSDRAASGANVLTF.

This chain uses TRBV27 with TRBJ1-1; a weak D match, TRBD1 (6 bases). V lost 0 bases, J lost 5 bases, and 13 bases lay in between. This CDR3 spans 15 amino acids. Germline V gives CDR1 MNHEY, CDR2 SMNVEV (reference sequence). CDR3 protein: CASSLSGGLVTEAFF. The CDR3 bases are TGTGCCAGCAGTTTATCTGGGGGGCTAGTGACTGAAGCTTTCTTT.

The chain links TRBV27 to TRBJ1-4, with no clear D. Trimming left V 5 bases short and J 3 bases short, with 10 bases between. Germline CDR1 and CDR2: MNHEY and SMNVEV (reference sequence). CDR3 length: 14 residues. Here the CDR3 DNA reads TGTGCCAGCAGTGCCCTGCGGGCTAATGAAAAACTGTTTTTT. Translating it yields CASSALRANEKLFF. Full variable domain (missing parts from reference TRBV27 and TRBJ1-4): EAQVTQNPRYLITVTGKKLTVTCSQNMNHEYMSWYRQDPGLGLRQIYYSMNVEVTDKGDVPEGYKVSRKEKRNFPLILESPSPNQTSLYFCASSALRANEKLFFGSGTQLSVL.

The V call is TRBV29-1, the J call TRBJ1-2; D might be TRBD1 (6 bases). The germline gives CDR1 SQVTM, CDR2 ANQGSEA. The V end lost 4 bases, the J end lost 1 base, and 10 bases lay between the germline ends. CDR3 length equals 13 residues. The CDR3 DNA follows: TGCAGCGTTGGGACAGCTCTTAACTATGGCTACACCTTC. The encoded protein is CSVGTALNYGYTF. The full variable domain, completed using reference TRBV29-1 and TRBJ1-2, is SAVISQKPSRDICQRGTSLTIQCQVDSQVTMMFWYRQQPGQSLTLIATANQGSEATYESGFVIDKFPISRPNLTFSTLTVSNMSPEDSSIYLCSVGTALNYGYTFGSGTRLTVV.